The present T cell receptor beta chain was sequenced within a study of T-cell reconstitution after alpha-beta-depleted transplantation in children. This clonotype occurred a few times. Its target is unknown. Construction of the TCRbeta library involved unique molecular identifiers. TCRdb re-analysed the PCR reads in MiXCR, keeping a single row per CDR3 protein. The sample lists about 900,000 distinct CDR3 sequences, roughly 31% seen once, with more than 25% in the top ten. General study points: Most T-cell counts and diversity one year after the transplant came from T cells that were newly produced.

The receptor's source is a boy under three years old who had a stem cell transplant for SCID, so the T cells may come from the graft donor. This specimen was PBMCs, mostly from graft donor cells, taken 360 days after TCRalphabeta/CD19-depleted stem cell transplant.

The CDR3 nucleotides read TGTGCCACCAGCAACCTGTTTAACCCTGGAAACACCATATATTTT. This gives the protein CATSNLFNPGNTIYF. This chain links TRBV15 with TRBJ1-3; no firm D call. Trimming removed 4 bases from V and 2 bases from J, with 12 bases in between. Germline CDR1 reads LNHNV; CDR2 reads YYDKDF (reference sequence). The CDR3 loop spans 15 amino acids.